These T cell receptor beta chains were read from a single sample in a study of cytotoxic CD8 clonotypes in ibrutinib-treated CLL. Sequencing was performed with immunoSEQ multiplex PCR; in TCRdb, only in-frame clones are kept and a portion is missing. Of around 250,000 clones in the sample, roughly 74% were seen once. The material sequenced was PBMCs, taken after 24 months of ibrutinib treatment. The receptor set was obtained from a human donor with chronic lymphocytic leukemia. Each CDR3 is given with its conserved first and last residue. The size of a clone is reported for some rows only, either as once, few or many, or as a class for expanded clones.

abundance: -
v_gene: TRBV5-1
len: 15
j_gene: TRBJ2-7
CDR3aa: CASSLEGTSSYEQYF

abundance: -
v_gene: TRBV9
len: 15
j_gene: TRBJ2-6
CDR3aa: CASSVVHIGANVLTF

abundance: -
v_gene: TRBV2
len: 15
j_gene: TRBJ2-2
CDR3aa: CASRQDPGAGGELFF

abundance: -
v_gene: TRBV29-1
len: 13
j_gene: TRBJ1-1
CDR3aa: CSVEGRVNTEAFF

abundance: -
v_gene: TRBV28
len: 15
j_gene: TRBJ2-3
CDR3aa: CASSLVQASTDTQYF

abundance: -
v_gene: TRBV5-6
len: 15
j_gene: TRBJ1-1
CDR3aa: CASSLPGTLNTEAFF

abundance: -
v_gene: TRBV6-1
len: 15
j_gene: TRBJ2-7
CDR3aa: CASSGLTASAYEQYF

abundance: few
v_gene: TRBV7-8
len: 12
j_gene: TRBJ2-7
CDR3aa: CASSKHTEQQYF

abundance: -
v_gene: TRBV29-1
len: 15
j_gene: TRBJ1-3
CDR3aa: CSASSPGRAGNTIYF

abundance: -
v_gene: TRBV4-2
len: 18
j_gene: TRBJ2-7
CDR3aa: CASSLGRTGRFDTYEQYF

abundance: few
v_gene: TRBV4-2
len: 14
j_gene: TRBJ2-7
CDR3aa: CASSQGIPNYEQYF

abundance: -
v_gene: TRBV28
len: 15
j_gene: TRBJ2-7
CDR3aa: CASSLSRGTGDEQYF

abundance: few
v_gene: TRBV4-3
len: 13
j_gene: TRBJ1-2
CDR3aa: CASSQAGIEGYTF

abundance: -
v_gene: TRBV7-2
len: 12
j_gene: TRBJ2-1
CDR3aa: CASSETGVEQFF